This TCR beta chain was recovered during a study of OX40 agonist ivuxolimab in advanced cancers. With regard to the full study: Ivuxolimab, which targeted the costimulatory receptor OX40 (CD134), was an agonistic, fully human IgG2 monoclonal antibody. Of the roughly 50 dose-escalation patients, hepatocellular carcinoma was present in 19, melanoma in around 15, renal cell carcinoma in 9 and head and neck cancer in 9. Partial responses occurred in three dose-escalation patients: two with cutaneous melanoma and one with hepatocellular carcinoma. Patients were allowed to have had prior anti-PD-1, anti-PD-L1 or anti-CTLA-4 therapy, and more than 30% of the dose-escalation patients had previously received checkpoint inhibitors. The monotherapy dose-escalation portion (N of about 52 patients) of the phase I ivuxolimab trial is reported in the paper. Intravenous ivuxolimab was administered to patients every 2 weeks at six dose levels: 0.01, 0.1, 0.3, 1.5, 3 and 10 mg/kg. In the dose-escalation cohort, around 80% of patients were male, and the mean age was 60 years with a range of roughly 23 to 79. The purpose of peripheral TCRbeta sequencing was to test whether ivuxolimab changed TCR sequence diversity and led to clonal T-cell expansion.

What the authors observed across the whole study: After ivuxolimab, CD8+ T cells had more expanded clones than CD4+ T cells on average. Low levels of normalized T-cell clonal expansion were also seen in some patients who did not respond. In the 0.1-3.0 mg/kg groups, partial responders had among the lowest normalized peripheral clonal expansion, particularly in CD8+ T cells. The antigen specificity of the peripheral T cells that underwent clonal expansion was not determined. At doses of 0.1 to 3.0 mg/kg, clonal expansion of both CD4+ and CD8+ blood T cells was observed from baseline to week 6.

V drops 2 bases and J drops 0 bases, leaving 9 bases in between. There are 16 amino acids in the CDR3, from cysteine to phenylalanine inclusive. Just the 48-base CDR3 DNA is kept, in frame starting at base 1. CDR1 SGDLS and CDR2 YYNGEE are derived from the germline V gene. Genomic DNA was isolated from the sorted cells so that the TCRbeta CDR3 region could be sequenced. The immunoSEQ Assay was used for sequencing of TCRbeta CDR3 regions. Drawn from immuneACCESS, this table holds only the in-frame rearrangements with V and J called that TCRdb kept. Clones are partly lost; checked studies trace under half to an unresolved V gene and leave the rest unexplained. This sample is represented by under 65,000 clones; less than 85% of them were singletons. The ten biggest clones cover roughly 20% of the sample. The trial excluded patients who had a history of autoimmune disease or were on systemic immunosuppression. Peripheral blood for TCR sequencing was collected from all dose cohorts at baseline, on cycle 4 day 1, and on cycle 7 day 1. The samples were drawn from a first-in-human, open-label, multicenter phase I dose-escalation trial of ivuxolimab. Adults with locally advanced or metastatic melanoma, renal cell carcinoma, hepatocellular carcinoma or head and neck squamous cell carcinoma were enrolled in the trial. Before TCR sequencing, CD4+ and CD8+ T cells were separately sorted from peripheral blood.

Remarks on this clone: No antigen is known for it. The input lacks base qualities; no much larger clone sits a single base away.

The chain employs TRBV9 and TRBJ1-6, with the D gene not clear enough to name. The sequence was obtained from an adult with an advanced solid tumor such as melanoma, head and neck, liver or kidney cancer. The sequencing used CD4+ or CD8+ T cells sorted from blood, collected in a trial of the OX40 agonist ivuxolimab. The DNA sequence is TGTGCCAGCAGCGTGAAGGAGAACTCCTATAATTCACCCCTCCACTTT. Its coded protein is CASSVKENSYNSPLHF.